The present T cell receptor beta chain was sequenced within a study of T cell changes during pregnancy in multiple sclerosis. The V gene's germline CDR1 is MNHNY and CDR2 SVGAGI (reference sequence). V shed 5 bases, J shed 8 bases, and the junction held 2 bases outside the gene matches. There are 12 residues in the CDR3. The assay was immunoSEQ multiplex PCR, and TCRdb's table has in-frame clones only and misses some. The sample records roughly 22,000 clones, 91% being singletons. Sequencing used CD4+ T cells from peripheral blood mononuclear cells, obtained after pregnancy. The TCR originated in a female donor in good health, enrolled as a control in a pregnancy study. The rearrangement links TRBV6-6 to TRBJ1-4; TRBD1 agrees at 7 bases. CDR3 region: CASSNRGEKLFF. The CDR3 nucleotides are TGTGCCAGCAGTAACAGGGGAGAAAAACTGTTTTTT.